The clone carrying this T cell receptor (beta chain) came up many times. Its specificity is unknown. J gave up 6 bases and V 0 bases, and 6 bases lay outside the gene matches. The CDR3 covers 16 residues. Germline CDR1 reads LGHDT; CDR2 reads YNNKEL (reference sequence). The data derive from a study of read filtering for tumor transcriptome and immune sequencing. Whole-study context: Transcriptome libraries were built from DNase-treated RNA. Study observations and caveats: Without single-read clonotypes, shared clonotype proportions correlated more between IR-seq and RNA-seq. IR-seq captured clonotypes deeper and more reliably than RNA-seq.

This library used 300 to 500 ng RNA and molecular barcoded adaptors spanning alpha/delta and beta/gamma chains. Each CDR3 protein gets one entry after TCRdb re-called the reads with MiXCR. The data show fewer than 150,000 distinct CDR3 sequences, with around 13% seen just once and about 10% held by the top ten. The sequencing input was a population of CD138-negative cells sorted from bone marrow. This receptor was identified in a donor over 35 with multiple myeloma. The rearrangement uses TRBV3-1 and TRBJ2-2; 8 nucleotides agree with TRBD1. The CDR3 DNA is TGTGCCAGCAGCCAAGAGTTACAGGGGGGCCCCGGGGAGCTGTTTTTT. Translating gives CASSQELQGGPGELFF.